Ten or more counts support the clone carrying this T cell receptor (beta chain). Its antigen is currently unknown. TCRdb used MiXCR to reprocess the reads, holding one entry per CDR3 protein. This sample has a few hundred thousand distinct CDR3 sequences; 26% occur once, and the top ten carry under 15%. The sample belongs to a study of T cell repertoires in cytomegalovirus infection. Overall study context: An indication of both CMV infection and matching HLA type came from public TCR beta signatures. Study-level points and caveats: Cumulated frequencies of public TCR beta families served to identify carriers of CMV plus the relevant HLA. CMV-specific TCR beta clonotypes restricted by HLA-C dominated the ex vivo response.

The CDR3 contains 15 residues. J lost 2 bases, V lost 4 bases, and 5 bases had no gene match. Germline lookup yields CDR1 SGHTA and CDR2 FQGNSA. The material sequenced was PBMCs. The receptor was isolated from a human donor in good health (CMV status not recorded). Some clones in this sample may be carry-over from other donors' samples. The rearrangement joins TRBV7-2 to TRBJ1-2; 9 bases are a match to TRBD1. The CDR3 loop is CASSSTGTGNYGYTF. Here the CDR3 DNA reads TGTGCCAGCAGCTCAACCGGGACAGGGAACTATGGCTACACCTTC.